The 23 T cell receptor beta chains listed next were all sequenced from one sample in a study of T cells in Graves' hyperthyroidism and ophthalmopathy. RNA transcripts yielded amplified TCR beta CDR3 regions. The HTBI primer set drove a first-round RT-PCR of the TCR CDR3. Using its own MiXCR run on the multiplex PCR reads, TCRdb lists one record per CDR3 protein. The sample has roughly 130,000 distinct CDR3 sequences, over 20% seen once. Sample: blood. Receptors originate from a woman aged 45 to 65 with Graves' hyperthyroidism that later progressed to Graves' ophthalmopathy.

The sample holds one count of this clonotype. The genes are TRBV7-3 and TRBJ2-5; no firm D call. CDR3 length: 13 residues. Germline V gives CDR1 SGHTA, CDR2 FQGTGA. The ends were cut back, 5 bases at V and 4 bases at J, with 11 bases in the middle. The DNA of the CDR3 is TGTGCCAGCAGCCTAGACACGCGAGAGACCCAGTACTTC. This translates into CASSLDTRETQYF.

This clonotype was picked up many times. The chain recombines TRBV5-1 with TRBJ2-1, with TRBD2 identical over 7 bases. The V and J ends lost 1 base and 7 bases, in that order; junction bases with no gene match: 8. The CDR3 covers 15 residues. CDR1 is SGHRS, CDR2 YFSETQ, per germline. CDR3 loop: CASSLRAGARNEQFF. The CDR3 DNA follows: TGCGCCAGCAGCTTGCGCGCGGGAGCTAGAAATGAGCAGTTCTTC. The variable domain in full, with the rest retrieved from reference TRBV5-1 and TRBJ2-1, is KAGVTQTPRYLIKTRGQQVTLSCSPISGHRSVSWYQQTPGQGLQFLFEYFSETQRNKGNFPGRFSGRQFSNSRSEMNVSTLELGDSALYLCASSLRAGARNEQFFGPGTRLTVL.

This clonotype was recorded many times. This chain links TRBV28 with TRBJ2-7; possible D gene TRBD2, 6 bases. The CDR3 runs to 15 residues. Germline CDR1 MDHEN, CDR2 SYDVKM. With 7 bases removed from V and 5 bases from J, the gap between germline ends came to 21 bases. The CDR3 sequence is CASKGPRASAHEQYF. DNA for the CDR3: TGTGCCAGCAAGGGGCCTCGCGCTAGCGCCCACGAGCAGTACTTC.

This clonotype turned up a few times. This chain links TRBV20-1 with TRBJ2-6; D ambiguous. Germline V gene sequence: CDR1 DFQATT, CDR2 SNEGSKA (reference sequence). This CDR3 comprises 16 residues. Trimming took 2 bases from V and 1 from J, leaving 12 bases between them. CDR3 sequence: CSARLLGSSGANVLTF. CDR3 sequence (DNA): TGCAGTGCTAGACTGTTAGGGTCTTCTGGGGCCAACGTCCTGACTTTC.

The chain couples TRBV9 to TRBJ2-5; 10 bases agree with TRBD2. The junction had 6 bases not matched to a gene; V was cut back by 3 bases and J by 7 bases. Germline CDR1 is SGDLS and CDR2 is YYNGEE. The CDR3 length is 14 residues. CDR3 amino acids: CASSGPSGSWTQYF. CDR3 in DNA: TGTGCCAGCAGCGGCCCTAGCGGGAGTTGGACCCAGTACTTC. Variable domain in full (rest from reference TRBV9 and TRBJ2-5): DSGVTQTPKHLITATGQRVTLRCSPRSGDLSVYWYQQSLDQGLQFLIQYYNGEERAKGNILERFSAQQFPDLHSELNLSSLELGDSALYFCASSGPSGSWTQYFGPGTRLLVL.

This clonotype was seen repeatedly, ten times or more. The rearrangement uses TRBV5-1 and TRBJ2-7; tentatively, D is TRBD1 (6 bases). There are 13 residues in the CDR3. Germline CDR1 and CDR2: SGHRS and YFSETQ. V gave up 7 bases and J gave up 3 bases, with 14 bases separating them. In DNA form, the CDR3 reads TGCGCCAGCCGGCCGGGACATCTCTACGAGCAGTACTTC. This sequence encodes CASRPGHLYEQYF.

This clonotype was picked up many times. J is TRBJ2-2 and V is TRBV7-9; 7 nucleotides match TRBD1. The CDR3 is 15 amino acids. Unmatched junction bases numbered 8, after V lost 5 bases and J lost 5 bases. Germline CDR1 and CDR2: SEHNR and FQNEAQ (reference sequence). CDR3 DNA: TGTGCCAGCAGCGCGACAGGGACACGTACCGGGGAGCTGTTTTTT. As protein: CASSATGTRTGELFF.

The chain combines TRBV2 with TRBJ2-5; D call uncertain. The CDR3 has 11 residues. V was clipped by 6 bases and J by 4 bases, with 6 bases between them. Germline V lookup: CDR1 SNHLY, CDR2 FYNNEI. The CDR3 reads CASRRRETQYF. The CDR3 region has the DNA TGTGCCAGCAGGCGGCGAGAGACCCAGTACTTC.

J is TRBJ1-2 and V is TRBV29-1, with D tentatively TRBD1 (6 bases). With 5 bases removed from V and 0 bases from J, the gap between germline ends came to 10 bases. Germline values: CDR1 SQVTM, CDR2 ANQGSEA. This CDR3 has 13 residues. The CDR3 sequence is CSVPTGSNYGYTF. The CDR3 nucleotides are TGCAGCGTTCCGACAGGTTCTAACTATGGCTACACCTTC.

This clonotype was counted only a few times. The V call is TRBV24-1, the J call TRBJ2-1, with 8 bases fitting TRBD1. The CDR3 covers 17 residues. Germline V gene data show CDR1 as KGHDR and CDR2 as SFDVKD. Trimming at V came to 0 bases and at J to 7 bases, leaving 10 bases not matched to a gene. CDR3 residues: CATSDLGRQGFGNEQFF. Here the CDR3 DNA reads TGTGCCACCAGTGATTTGGGGAGACAGGGGTTCGGGAATGAGCAGTTCTTC.

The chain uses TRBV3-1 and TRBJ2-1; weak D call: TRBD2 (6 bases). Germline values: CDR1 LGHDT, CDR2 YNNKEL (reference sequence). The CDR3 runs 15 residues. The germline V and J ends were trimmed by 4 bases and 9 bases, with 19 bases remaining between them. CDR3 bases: TGTGCCAGCAGCCGCTCGGACTACCCAGCGGGTGAGCAGTTCTTC. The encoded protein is CASSRSDYPAGEQFF.

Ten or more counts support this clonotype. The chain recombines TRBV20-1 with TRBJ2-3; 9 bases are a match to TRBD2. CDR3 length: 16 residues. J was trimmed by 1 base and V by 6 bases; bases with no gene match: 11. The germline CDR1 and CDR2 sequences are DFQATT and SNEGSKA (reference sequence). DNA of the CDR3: TGCAGTGCCGAGGGGGACGAGCGGGAGGGCACAGATACGCAGTATTTT. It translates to CSAEGDEREGTDTQYF.

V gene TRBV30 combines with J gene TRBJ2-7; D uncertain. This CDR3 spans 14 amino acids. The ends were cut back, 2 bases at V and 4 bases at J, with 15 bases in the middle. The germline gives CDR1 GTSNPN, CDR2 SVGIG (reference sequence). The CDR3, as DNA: TGTGCCTGGAGTCACCCAGCAGGCGATTACGAGCAGTACTTC. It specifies CAWSHPAGDYEQYF.

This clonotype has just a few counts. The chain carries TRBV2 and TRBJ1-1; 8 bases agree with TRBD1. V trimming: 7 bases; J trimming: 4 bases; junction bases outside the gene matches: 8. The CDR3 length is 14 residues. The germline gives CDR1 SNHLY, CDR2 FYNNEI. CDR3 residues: CASKLRGLVTEAFF. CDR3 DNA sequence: TGTGCCAGCAAACTCAGGGGGCTGGTCACTGAAGCTTTCTTT.

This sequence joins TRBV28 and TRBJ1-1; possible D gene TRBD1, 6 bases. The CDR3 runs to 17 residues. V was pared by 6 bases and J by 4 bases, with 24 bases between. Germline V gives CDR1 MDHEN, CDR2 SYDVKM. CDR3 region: CASRSDKQGGAGTEAFF. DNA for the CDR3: TGTGCCAGCAGATCCGACAAACAAGGGGGGGCGGGCACTGAAGCTTTCTTT. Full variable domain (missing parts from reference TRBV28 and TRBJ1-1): DVKVTQSSRYLVKRTGEKVFLECVQDMDHENMFWYRQDPGLGLRLIYFSYDVKMKEKGDIPEGYSVSREKKERFSLILESASTNQTSMYLCASRSDKQGGAGTEAFFGQGTRLTVV.

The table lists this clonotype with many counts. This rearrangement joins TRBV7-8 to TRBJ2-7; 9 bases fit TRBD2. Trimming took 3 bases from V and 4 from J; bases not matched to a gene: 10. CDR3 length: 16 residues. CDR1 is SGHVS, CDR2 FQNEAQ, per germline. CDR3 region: CASSLTSGSWVYEQYF. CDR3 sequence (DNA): TGTGCCAGCAGCTTGACTAGCGGCTCTTGGGTTTACGAGCAGTACTTC.

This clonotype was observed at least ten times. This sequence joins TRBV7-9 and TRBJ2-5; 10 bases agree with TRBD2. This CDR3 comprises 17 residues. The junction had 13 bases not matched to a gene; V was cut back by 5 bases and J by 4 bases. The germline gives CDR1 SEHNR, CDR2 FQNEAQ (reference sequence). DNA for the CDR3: TGTGCCAGCAGCGTAGAGCGCCTAGCGGGAGCTCGAGAGACCCAGTACTTC. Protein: CASSVERLAGARETQYF.

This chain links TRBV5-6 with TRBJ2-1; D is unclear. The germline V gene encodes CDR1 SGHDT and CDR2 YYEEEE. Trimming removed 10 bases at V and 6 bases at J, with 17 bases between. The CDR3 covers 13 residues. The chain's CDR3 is CAVRLHPSNEQFF. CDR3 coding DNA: TGTGCCGTTCGTCTCCACCCCTCCAATGAGCAGTTCTTC.

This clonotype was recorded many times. The CDR3 nucleotides read TGTGCCAGCACCTCAGGTTTGAACAGGCACTACAATGAGCAGTTCTTC. It specifies CASTSGLNRHYNEQFF. The chain links TRBV12-3 or TRBV12-4 to TRBJ2-1; weak D call: TRBD1 (5 bases). With 7 bases removed from V and 3 bases from J, the gap between germline ends came to 19 bases. This CDR3 region has 16 residues.

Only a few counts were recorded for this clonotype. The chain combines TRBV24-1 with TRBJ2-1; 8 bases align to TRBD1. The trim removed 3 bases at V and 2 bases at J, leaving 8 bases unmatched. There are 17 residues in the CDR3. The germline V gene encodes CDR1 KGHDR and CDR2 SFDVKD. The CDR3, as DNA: TGTGCCACCAGTGATGCCCCTGGGACAGGCGCCTACAATGAGCAGTTCTTC. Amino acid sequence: CATSDAPGTGAYNEQFF.

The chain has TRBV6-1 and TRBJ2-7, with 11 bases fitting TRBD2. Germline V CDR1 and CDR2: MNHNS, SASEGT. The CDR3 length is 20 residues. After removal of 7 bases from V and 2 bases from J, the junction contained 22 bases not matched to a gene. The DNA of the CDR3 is TGTGCCAGCAAGGGGCCCTCAGGGGCTAGCGGGAGGCGTAAAACCTACGAGCAGTACTTC. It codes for CASKGPSGASGRRKTYEQYF.

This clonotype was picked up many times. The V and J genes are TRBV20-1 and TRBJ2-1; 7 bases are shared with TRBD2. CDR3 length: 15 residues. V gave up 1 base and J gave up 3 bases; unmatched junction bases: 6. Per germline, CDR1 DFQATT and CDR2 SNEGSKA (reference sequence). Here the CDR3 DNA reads TGCAGTGCTAGAGTGCCGGCTAGCGGCTACAATGAGCAGTTCTTC. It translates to CSARVPASGYNEQFF.

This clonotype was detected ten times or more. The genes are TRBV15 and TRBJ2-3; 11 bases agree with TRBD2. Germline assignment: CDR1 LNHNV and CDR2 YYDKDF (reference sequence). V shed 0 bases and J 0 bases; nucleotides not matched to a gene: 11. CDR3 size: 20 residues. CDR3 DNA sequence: TGTGCCACCAGCAGAGATCTCGGGACTAGCGGCCGTCGTAGCACAGATACGCAGTATTTT. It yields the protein CATSRDLGTSGRRSTDTQYF. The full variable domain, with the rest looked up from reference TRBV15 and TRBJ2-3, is DAMVIQNPRYQVTQFGKPVTLSCSQTLNHNVMYWYQQKSSQAPKLLFHYYDKDFNNEADTPDNFQSRRPNTSFCFLDIRSPGLGDTAMYLCATSRDLGTSGRRSTDTQYFGPGTRLTVL.